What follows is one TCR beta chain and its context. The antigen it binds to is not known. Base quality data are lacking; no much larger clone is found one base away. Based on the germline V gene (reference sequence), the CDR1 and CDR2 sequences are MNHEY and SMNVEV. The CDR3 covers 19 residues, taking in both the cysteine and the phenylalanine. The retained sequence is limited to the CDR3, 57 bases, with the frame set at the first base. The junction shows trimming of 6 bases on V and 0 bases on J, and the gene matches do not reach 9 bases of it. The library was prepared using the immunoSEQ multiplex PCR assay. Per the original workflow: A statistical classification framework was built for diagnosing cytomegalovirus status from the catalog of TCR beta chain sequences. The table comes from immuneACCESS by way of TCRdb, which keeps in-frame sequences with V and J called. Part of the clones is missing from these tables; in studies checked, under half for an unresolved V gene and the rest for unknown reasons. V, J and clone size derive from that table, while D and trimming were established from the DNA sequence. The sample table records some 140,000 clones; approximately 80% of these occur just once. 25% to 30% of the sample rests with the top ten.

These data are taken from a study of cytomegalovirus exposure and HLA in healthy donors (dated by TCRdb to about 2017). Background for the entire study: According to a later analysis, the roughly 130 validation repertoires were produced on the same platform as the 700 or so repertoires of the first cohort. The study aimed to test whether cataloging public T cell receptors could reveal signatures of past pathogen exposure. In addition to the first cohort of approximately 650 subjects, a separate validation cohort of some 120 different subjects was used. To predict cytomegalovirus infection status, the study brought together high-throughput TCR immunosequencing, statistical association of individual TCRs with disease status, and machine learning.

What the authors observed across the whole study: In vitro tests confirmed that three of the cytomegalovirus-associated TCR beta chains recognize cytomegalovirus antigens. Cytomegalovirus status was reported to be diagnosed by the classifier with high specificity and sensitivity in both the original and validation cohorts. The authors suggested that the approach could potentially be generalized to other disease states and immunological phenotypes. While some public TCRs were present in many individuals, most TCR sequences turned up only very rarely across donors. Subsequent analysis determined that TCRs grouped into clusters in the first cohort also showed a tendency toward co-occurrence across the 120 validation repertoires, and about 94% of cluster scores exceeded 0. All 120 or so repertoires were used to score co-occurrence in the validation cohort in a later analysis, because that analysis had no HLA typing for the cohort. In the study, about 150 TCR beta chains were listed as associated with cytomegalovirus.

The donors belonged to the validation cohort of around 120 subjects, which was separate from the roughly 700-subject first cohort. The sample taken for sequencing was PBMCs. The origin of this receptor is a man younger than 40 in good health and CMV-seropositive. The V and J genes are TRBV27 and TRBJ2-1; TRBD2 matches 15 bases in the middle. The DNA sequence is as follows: TGTGCCAGCAGGGGGACTAGCGGGAGGAATAGGAGCTCCTACAATGAGCAGTTCTTC. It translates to CASRGTSGRNRSSYNEQFF.